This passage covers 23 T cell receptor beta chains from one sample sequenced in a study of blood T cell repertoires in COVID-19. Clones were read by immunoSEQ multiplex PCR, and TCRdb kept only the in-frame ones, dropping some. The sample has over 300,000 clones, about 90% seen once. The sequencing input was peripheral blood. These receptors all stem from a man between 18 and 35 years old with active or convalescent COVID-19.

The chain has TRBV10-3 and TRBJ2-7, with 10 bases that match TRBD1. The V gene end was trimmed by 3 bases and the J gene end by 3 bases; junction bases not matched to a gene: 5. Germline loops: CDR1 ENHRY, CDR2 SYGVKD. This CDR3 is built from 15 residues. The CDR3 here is CAISDRDRGNYEQYF. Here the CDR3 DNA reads TGTGCCATCAGTGACCGGGACAGGGGTAACTACGAGCAGTACTTC.

The CDR3 region is CASSSHRGTEAFF. The DNA of the CDR3 is TGTGCCAGCAGTTCCCACCGGGGCACTGAAGCTTTCTTT. V usage is TRBV6-5 and J usage is TRBJ1-1; D gene ambiguous. Germline lookup yields CDR1 MNHEY and CDR2 SVGAGI. CDR3 size: 13 residues. V was pared by 4 bases and J by 4 bases, with 10 bases between.

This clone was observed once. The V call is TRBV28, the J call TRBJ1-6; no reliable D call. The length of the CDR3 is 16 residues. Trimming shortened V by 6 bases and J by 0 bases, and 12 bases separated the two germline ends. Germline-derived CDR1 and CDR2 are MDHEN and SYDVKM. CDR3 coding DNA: TGTGCCAGCAGCCTGACGGGGAGCTCCTATAATTCACCCCTCCACTTT. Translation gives CASSLTGSSYNSPLHF.

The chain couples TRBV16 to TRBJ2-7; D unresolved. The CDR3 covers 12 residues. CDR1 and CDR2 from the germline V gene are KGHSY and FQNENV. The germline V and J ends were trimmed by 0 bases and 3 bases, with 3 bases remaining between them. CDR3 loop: CASSQSLYEQYF. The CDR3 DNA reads TGTGCCAGCAGCCAATCCCTCTACGAGCAGTACTTC.

CDR3 region: CASRAGTGELFF. The CDR3 DNA reads TGTGCCAGCAGGGCAGGGACCGGGGAGCTGTTTTTT. The rearrangement uses TRBV2 and TRBJ2-2; possibly TRBD1 for D (5 bases). Germline values: CDR1 SNHLY, CDR2 FYNNEI. CDR3 size: 12 residues. Trimming left V 6 bases short and J 5 bases short, with 7 bases between.

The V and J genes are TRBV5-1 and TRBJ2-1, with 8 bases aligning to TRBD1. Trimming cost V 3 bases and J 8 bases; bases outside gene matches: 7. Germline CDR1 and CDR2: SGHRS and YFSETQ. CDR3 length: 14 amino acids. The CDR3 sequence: CASSSGQGDDEQFF. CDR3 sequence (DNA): TGCGCCAGCAGCTCCGGACAGGGAGACGATGAGCAGTTCTTC.

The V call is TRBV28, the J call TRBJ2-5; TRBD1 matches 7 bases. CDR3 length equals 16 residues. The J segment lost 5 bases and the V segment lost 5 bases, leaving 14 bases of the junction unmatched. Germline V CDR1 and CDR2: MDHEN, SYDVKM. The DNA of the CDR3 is TGTGCCAGCAGTCCCACTGTTGGGCAGGGGGACGAGACCCAGTACTTC. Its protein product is CASSPTVGQGDETQYF.

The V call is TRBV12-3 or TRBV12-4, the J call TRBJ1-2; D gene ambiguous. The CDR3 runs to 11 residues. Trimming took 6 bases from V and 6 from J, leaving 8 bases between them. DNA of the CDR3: TGTGCCAGCAGCCACGGGGATGGCTACACCTTC. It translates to CASSHGDGYTF.

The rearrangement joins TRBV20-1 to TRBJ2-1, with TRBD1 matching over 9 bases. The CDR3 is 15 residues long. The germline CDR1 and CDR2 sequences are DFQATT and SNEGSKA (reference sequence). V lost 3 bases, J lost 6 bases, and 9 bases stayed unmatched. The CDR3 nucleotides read TGCAGTGCTAGTTACCGGGACAGGGCTCGCAATGAGCAGTTCTTC. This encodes CSASYRDRARNEQFF.

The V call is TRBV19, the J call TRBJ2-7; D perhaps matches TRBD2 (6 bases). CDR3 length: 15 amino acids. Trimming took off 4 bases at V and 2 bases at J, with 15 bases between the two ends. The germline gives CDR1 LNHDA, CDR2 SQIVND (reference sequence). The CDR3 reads CASSNRLRGAYEQYF. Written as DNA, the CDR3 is TGTGCCAGTAGTAACCGGCTTCGCGGGGCCTACGAGCAGTACTTC. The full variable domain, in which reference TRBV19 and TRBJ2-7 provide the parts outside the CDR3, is DGGITQSPKYLFRKEGQNVTLSCEQNLNHDAMYWYRQDPGQGLRLIYYSQIVNDFQKGDIAEGYSVSREKKESFPLTVTSAQKNPTAFYLCASSNRLRGAYEQYFGPGTRLTVT.

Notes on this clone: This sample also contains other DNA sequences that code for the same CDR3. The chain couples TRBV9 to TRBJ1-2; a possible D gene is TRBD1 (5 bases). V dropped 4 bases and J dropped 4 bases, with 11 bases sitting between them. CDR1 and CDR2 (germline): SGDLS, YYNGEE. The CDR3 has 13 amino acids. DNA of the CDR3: TGTGCCAGCAGCCCAGGGACTTCCTATGGCTACACCTTC. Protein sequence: CASSPGTSYGYTF.

CDR3 residues: CASRSGQASETQYF. Here the CDR3 DNA reads TGTGCCAGCAGAAGCGGACAGGCCTCAGAGACCCAGTACTTC. The rearrangement links TRBV6-6 to TRBJ2-5, with 7 bases lining up with TRBD1. Germline CDR1 and CDR2: MNHNY and SVGAGI (reference sequence). With 6 bases clipped from V and 4 bases from J, the junction kept 8 bases outside the gene matches. The CDR3 is 14 residues long.

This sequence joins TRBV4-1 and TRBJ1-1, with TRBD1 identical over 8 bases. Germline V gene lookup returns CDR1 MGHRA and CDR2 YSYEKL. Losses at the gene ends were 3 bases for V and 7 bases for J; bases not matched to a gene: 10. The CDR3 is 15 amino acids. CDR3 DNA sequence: TGCGCCAGCAGCCACAACCGGGACAGGACGAATGAAGCTTTCTTT. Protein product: CASSHNRDRTNEAFF.

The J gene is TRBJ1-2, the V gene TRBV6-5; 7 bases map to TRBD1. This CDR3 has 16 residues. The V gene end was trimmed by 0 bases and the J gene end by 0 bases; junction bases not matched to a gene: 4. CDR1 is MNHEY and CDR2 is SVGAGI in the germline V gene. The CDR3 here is CASSYSWQGANYGYTF. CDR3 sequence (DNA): TGTGCCAGCAGTTACTCATGGCAGGGGGCTAACTATGGCTACACCTTC.

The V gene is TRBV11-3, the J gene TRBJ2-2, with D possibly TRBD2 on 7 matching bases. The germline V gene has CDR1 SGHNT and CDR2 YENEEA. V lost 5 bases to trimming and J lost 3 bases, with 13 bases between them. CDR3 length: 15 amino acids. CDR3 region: CASSAPGGYTGELFF. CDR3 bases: TGTGCCAGCAGCGCCCCGGGGGGCTACACCGGGGAGCTGTTTTTT.

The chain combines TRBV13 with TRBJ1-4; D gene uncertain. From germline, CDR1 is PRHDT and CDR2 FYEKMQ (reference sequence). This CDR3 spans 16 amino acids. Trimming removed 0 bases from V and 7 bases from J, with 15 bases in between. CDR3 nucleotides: TGTGCCAGCAGCTTAGGCCTAAGAGGGCTAGGTGAAAAACTGTTTTTT. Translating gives CASSLGLRGLGEKLFF.

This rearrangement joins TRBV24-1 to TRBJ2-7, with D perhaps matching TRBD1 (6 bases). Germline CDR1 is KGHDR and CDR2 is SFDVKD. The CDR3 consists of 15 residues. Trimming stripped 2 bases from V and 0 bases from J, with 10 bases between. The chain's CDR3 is CATSDSRDTSYEQYF. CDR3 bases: TGTGCCACCAGTGATTCCCGGGACACCTCCTACGAGCAGTACTTC.

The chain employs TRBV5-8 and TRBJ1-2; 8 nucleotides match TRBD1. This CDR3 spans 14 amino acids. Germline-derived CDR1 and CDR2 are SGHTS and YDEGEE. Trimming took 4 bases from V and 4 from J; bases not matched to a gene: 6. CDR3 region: CASSPGTGIYGYTF. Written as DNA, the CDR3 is TGTGCCAGCAGCCCCGGGACAGGTATCTATGGCTACACCTTC.

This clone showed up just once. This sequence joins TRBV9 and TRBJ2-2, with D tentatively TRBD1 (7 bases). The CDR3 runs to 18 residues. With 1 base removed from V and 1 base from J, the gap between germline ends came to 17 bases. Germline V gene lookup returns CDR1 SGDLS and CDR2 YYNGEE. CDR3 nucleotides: TGTGCCAGCAGCGTAAAGGGGGCGGGACACCTGAACACCGGGGAGCTGTTTTTT. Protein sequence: CASSVKGAGHLNTGELFF.

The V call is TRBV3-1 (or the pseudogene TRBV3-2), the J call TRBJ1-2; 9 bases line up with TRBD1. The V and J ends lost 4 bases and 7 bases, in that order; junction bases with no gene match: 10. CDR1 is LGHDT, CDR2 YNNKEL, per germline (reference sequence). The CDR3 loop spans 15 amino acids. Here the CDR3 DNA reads TGTGCCAGCAGCCCCCGACTGGGACAGGGCTTTGGCTACACCTTC. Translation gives CASSPRLGQGFGYTF.

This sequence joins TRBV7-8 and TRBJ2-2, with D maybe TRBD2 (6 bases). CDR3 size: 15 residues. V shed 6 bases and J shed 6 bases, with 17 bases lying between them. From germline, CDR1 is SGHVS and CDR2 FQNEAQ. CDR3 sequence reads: CASRKAKLAPGELFF. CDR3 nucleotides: TGTGCCAGCAGAAAAGCGAAACTAGCTCCCGGGGAGCTGTTTTTT.

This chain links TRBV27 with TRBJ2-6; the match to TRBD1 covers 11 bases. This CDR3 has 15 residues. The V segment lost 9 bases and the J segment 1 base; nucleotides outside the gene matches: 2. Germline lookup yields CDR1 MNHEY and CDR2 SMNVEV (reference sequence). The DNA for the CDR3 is TGTGCCAGTGGGGACAGGGGGTCTGGGGCCAACGTCCTGACTTTC. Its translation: CASGDRGSGANVLTF. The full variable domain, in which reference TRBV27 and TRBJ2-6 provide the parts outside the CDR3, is EAQVTQNPRYLITVTGKKLTVTCSQNMNHEYMSWYRQDPGLGLRQIYYSMNVEVTDKGDVPEGYKVSRKEKRNFPLILESPSPNQTSLYFCASGDRGSGANVLTFGAGSRLTVL.

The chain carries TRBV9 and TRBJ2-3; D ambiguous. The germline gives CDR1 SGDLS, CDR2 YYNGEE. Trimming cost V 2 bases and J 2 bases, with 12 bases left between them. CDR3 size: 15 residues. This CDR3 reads CASSVSTPSTDTQYF. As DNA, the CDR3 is TGTGCCAGCAGCGTCAGTACACCTTCCACAGATACGCAGTATTTT.